The T cell receptor beta chain described here comes from a study of early T cells in non-severe SARS-CoV-2 infection. Individual cDNA molecules were tagged with unique molecular identifiers. TCRdb ran MiXCR on the 5' RACE reads and lists one entry per CDR3 protein. Here the sample spans fewer than 65,000 distinct CDR3 sequences, about 8% being singletons. This CDR3 has 12 residues. CDR1 SGHRS and CDR2 YFSETQ come from the germline V gene. V was pared by 4 bases and J by 0 bases, with 5 bases between. This clonotype was seen many times. The sequence derives from an adult who was a healthcare worker with PCR-confirmed SARS-CoV-2 infection or an uninfected control (not recorded which). The J gene is TRBJ2-7, the V gene TRBV5-1; TRBD1 or TRBD2 may be the D gene (5 bases each). The starting material was whole blood, obtained at baseline. The CDR3 bases are TGCGCCAGCAGCGGGACCTCCTACGAGCAGTACTTC. As protein: CASSGTSYEQYF.